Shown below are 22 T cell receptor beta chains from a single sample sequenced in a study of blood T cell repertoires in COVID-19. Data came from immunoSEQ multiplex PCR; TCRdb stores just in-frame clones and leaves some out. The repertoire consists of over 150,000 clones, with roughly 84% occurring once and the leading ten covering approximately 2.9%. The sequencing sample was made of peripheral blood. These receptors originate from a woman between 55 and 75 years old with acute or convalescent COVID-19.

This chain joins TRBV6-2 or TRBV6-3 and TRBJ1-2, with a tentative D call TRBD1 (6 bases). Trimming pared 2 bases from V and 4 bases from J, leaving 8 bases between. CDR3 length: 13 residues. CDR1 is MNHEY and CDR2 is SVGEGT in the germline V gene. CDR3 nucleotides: TGTGCCAGCAGTTACCAGGACAGCTATGGCTACACCTTC. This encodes CASSYQDSYGYTF.

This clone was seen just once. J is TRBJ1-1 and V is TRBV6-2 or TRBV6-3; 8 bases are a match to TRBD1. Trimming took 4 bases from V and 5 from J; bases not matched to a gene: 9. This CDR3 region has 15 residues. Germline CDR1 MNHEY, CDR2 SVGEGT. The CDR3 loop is CASSSHDRGKTEAFF. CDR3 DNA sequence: TGTGCCAGCAGTTCCCATGACAGGGGAAAGACTGAAGCTTTCTTT.

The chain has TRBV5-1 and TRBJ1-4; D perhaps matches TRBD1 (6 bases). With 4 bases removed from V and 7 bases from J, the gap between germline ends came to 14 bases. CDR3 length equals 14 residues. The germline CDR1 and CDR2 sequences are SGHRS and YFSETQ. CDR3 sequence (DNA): TGCGCCAGCAGCCCAGGGGTTTTAGGTGAAAAACTGTTTTTT. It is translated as CASSPGVLGEKLFF.

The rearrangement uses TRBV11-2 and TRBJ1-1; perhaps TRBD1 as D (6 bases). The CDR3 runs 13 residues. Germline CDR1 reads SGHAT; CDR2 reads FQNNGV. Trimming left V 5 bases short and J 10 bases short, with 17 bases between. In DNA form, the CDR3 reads TGTGCCAGCAGCCCAGACTGGGGGCGAGGAGCTTTCTTT. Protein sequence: CASSPDWGRGAFF.

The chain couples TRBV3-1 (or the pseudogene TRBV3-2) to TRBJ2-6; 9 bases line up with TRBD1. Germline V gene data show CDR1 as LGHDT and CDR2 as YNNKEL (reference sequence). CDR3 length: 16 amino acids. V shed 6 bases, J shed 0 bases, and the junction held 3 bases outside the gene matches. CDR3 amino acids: CASSRDRASGANVLTF. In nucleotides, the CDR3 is TGTGCCAGCAGTCGGGACAGGGCCTCTGGGGCCAACGTCCTGACTTTC.

The CDR3 protein is CATSIGQGEVGNTEAFF. CDR3 DNA sequence: TGTGCCACCAGCATCGGACAGGGGGAGGTTGGGAACACTGAAGCTTTCTTT. The genes are TRBV15 and TRBJ1-1, with TRBD1 matching 10 bases. The V gene's germline CDR1 is LNHNV and CDR2 YYDKDF (reference sequence). The trim removed 4 bases at V and 1 base at J, leaving 9 bases unmatched. The CDR3 length is 17 residues.

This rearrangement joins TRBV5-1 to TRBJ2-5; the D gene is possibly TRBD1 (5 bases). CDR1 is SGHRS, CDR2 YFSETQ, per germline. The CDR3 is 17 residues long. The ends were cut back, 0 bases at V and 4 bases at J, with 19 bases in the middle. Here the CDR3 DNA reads TGCGCCAGCAGCTTGGGGGGCGGCACTGCCAGAGGAGAGACCCAGTACTTC. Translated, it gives CASSLGGGTARGETQYF. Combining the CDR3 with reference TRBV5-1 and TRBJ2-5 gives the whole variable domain KAGVTQTPRYLIKTRGQQVTLSCSPISGHRSVSWYQQTPGQGLQFLFEYFSETQRNKGNFPGRFSGRQFSNSRSEMNVSTLELGDSALYLCASSLGGGTARGETQYFGPGTRLLVL.

CDR3 amino acids: CASSLVGGQGNYGYTF. CDR3 DNA sequence: TGTGCCAGCAGCTTAGTCGGGGGACAGGGTAACTATGGCTACACCTTC. The chain couples TRBV7-9 to TRBJ1-2, with 9 bases lining up with TRBD1. The CDR3 is 16 residues long. CDR1 and CDR2 (germline): SEHNR, FQNEAQ (reference sequence). Trimming cost V 1 base and J 1 base; bases outside gene matches: 4.

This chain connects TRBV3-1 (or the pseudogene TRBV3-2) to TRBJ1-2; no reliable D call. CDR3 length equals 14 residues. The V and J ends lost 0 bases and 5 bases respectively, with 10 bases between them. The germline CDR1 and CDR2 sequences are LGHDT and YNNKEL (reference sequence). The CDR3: CASSQDTSPYGYTF. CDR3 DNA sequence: TGTGCCAGCAGCCAAGATACTTCGCCTTATGGCTACACCTTC.

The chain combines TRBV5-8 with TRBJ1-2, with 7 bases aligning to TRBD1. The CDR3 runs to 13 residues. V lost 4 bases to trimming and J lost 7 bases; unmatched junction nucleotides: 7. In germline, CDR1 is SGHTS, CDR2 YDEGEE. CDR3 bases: TGTGCCAGCAGCCGACAGGGTCCCCTTGGCTACACCTTC. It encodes CASSRQGPLGYTF. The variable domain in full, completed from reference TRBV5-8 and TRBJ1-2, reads EAGVTQSPTHLIKTRGQQATLRCSPISGHTSVYWYQQALGLGLQFLLWYDEGEERNRGNFPPRFSGRQFPNYSSELNVNALELEDSALYLCASSRQGPLGYTFGSGTRLTVV.

For the CDR3, the DNA is TGTGCCAGTAGTATTAGAGGGACAGGGTCAGATACGCAGTATTTT. Protein sequence: CASSIRGTGSDTQYF. The V call is TRBV19, the J call TRBJ2-3, with 9 bases lining up with TRBD1. The junction had 5 bases not matched to a gene; V was cut back by 3 bases and J by 4 bases. This CDR3 comprises 15 residues. Germline V lookup: CDR1 LNHDA, CDR2 SQIVND (reference sequence).

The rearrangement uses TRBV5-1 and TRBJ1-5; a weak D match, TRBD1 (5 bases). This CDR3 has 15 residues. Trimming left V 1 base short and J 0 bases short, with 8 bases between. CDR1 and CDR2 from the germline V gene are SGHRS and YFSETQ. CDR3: CASSLSGDSNQPQHF. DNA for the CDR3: TGCGCCAGCAGCTTGTCGGGGGATAGCAATCAGCCCCAGCATTTT.

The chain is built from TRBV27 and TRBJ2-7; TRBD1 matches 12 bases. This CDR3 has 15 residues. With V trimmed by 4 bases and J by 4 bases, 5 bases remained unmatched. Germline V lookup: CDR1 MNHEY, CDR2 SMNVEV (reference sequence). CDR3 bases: TGTGCCAGCAGTTCTCCGGGACAGGGGGCTTACGAGCAGTACTTC. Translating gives CASSSPGQGAYEQYF.

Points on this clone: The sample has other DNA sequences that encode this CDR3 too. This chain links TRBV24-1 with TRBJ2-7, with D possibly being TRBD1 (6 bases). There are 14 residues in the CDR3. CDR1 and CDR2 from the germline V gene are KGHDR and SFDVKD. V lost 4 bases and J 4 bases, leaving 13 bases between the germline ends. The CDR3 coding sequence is TGTGCCACCAGTGACCCCGGACAGCCATACGAGCAGTACTTC. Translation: CATSDPGQPYEQYF.

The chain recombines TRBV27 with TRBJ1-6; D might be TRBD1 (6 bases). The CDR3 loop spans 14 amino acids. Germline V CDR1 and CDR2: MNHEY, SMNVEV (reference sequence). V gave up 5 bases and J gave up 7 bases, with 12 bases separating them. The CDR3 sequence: CASSHRDTNSPLHF. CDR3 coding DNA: TGTGCCAGCAGTCATCGGGACACCAATTCACCCCTCCACTTT.

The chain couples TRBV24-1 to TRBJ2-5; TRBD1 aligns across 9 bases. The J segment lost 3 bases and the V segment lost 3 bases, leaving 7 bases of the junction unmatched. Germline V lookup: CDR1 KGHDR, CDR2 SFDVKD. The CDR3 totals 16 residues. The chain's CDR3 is CATSDPGTGWEETQYF. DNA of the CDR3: TGTGCCACCAGTGATCCCGGGACAGGGTGGGAAGAGACCCAGTACTTC.

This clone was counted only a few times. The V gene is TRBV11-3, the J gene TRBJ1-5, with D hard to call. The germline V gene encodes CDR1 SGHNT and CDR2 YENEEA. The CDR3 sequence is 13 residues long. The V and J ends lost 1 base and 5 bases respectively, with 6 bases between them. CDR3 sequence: CASSLAVDQPQHF. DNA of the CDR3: TGTGCCAGCAGCTTAGCGGTGGATCAGCCCCAGCATTTT.

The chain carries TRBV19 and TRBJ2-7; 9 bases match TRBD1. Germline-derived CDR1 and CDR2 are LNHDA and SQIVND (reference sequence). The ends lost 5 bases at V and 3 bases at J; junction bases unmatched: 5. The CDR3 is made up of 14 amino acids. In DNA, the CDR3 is TGTGCCAGTAGTGCTGGACAGGGGAACTACGAGCAGTACTTC. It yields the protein CASSAGQGNYEQYF.

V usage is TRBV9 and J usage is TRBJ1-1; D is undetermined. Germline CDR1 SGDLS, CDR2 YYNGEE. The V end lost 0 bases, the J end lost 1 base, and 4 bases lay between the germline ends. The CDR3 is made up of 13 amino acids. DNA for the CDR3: TGTGCCAGCAGCGTAGCAGGGAACACTGAAGCTTTCTTT. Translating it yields CASSVAGNTEAFF.

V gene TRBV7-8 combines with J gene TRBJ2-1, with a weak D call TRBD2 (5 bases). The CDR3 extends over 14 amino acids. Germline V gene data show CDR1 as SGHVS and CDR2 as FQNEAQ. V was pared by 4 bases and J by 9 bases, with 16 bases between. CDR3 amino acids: CASSSNLANGEQFF. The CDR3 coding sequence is TGTGCCAGCAGCTCCAACCTAGCCAATGGTGAGCAGTTCTTC.

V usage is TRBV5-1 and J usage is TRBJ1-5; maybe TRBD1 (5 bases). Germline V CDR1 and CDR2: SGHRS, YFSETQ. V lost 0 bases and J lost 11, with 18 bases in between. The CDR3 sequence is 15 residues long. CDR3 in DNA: TGCGCCAGCAGCTTGGATCCAGGGTTGGGATCAGCCCAGCATTTT. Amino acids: CASSLDPGLGSAQHF.

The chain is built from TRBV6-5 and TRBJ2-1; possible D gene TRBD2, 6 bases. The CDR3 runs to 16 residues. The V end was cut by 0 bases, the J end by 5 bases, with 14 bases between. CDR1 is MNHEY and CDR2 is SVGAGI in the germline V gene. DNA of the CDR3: TGTGCCAGCAGTTACTCGAGTAGTGGGGGGAACAATGAGCAGTTCTTC. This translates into CASSYSSSGGNNEQFF.